This note documents a single T cell receptor beta chain sequence. No antigen is known for it. The J segment lost 1 base and the V segment lost 0 bases, leaving 9 bases of the junction unmatched. This CDR3 has 17 residues. CDR1 is SGDLS and CDR2 is YYNGEE in the germline V gene. The data derive from a study of cytomegalovirus exposure and HLA in healthy donors. Overall study context: Earlier results showed 90 million to 120 million unique TCR beta sequences derived from about 179 million T cells. HLA-typed donors were the source of roughly 80 million unique TCRs held in an early data release. Of all 380 or so donors who were genotyped, around 79% belonged to the Caucasian-associated ancestry cluster.

Study-wide results and caveats: Rarity held for most TCR sequences, but there were some public TCRs that occurred in many donors.

With 60 Vbeta and 13 Jbeta primers, the PCR was carried out. TCRdb's table, derived via immunoSEQ multiplex PCR, lists solely in-frame clones and lacks some. In the table there are about 130,000 clones, over 80% of which are singletons. Sample: PBMCs. The sequence was collected from a boy between 10 and 17 years old in good health and CMV-seronegative. The rearrangement joins TRBV9 to TRBJ2-7, with TRBD2 matching over 8 bases. CDR3 loop: CASSVEGREGDSYEQYF. The CDR3, as DNA: TGTGCCAGCAGCGTAGAGGGTCGGGAGGGAGATTCCTACGAGCAGTACTTC.